Each of the 24 T cell receptor beta chains below was sequenced from the same sample in a study of T cells in Graves' hyperthyroidism and ophthalmopathy. Amplified TCR beta CDR3 regions came from RNA transcripts. HTBI primers drove first-round RT-PCR of the TCR CDR3. TCRdb re-called the multiplex PCR reads with MiXCR, one entry per CDR3 protein. Among under 700,000 distinct CDR3 sequences listed, 16% were seen once. The sequencing input was blood. Receptors originate from a woman aged 18-29 years with Graves' hyperthyroidism.

This clonotype came up a few times. This chain links TRBV6-7 with TRBJ2-3, with 13 bases fitting TRBD2. TRBV6-7 is sorted into the ORF group, with uncertain function. This CDR3 spans 16 amino acids. V shed 4 bases and J 6 bases; nucleotides not matched to a gene: 7. The CDR3 here is CASSSGTSGKGDTQYF. CDR3 bases: TGTGCCAGCAGTTCCGGGACTAGCGGGAAGGGCGATACGCAGTATTTT.

The J gene is TRBJ2-7, the V gene TRBV7-9; 11 nucleotides agree with TRBD2. The V segment lost 5 bases and the J segment 3 bases; nucleotides outside the gene matches: 6. The CDR3 sequence is 15 residues long. Germline V CDR1 and CDR2: SEHNR, FQNEAQ (reference sequence). The CDR3 region is CASSLGTSGFYEQYF. CDR3 DNA: TGTGCCAGCAGCCTCGGGACTAGCGGATTCTACGAGCAGTACTTC.

This clonotype turned up a few times. The V gene is TRBV13, the J gene TRBJ2-7, with D tentatively TRBD2 (7 bases). Germline CDR1 PRHDT, CDR2 FYEKMQ (reference sequence). V was trimmed by 2 bases and J by 6 bases, leaving 20 bases between them. CDR3 length: 16 amino acids. This CDR3 is CASSLRGGRALGEQYF. DNA for the CDR3: TGTGCCAGCAGCTTAAGGGGGGGGCGCGCTTTAGGCGAGCAGTACTTC. Looking up the rest from reference TRBV13 and TRBJ2-7 gives the full variable domain: AAGVIQSPRHLIKEKRETATLKCYPIPRHDTVYWYQQGPGQDPQFLISFYEKMQSDKGSIPDRFSAQQFSDYHSELNMSSLELGDSALYFCASSLRGGRALGEQYFGPGTRLTVT.

The sample holds many counts of this clonotype. The chain carries TRBV5-1 and TRBJ2-7; 8 bases match TRBD2. Trimming removed 10 bases from V and 0 bases from J; junction bases left unmatched: 15. The CDR3 sequence is 16 residues long. Germline assignment: CDR1 SGHRS and CDR2 YFSETQ. The CDR3 nucleotides read TGCGCCTCCTGCATGGGGACTAGTAGGAGCTCCTACGAGCAGTACTTC. This encodes CASCMGTSRSSYEQYF.

Many counts were recorded for this clonotype. The chain joins TRBV18 to TRBJ1-1; D gene unclear. The CDR3 totals 15 residues. The V end lost 0 bases, the J end lost 3 bases, and 11 bases lay between the germline ends. CDR1 is KGHSH, CDR2 LQKENI, per germline. Here the CDR3 reads CASSPPVRRDTEAFF. CDR3 bases: TGTGCCAGCTCACCACCGGTAAGGAGGGACACTGAAGCTTTCTTT.

This clonotype was found many times. This chain connects TRBV6-6 to TRBJ2-3; D gene uncertain. The CDR3 sequence is 13 residues long. Looked up from germline, CDR1 is MNHNY and CDR2 is SVGAGI (reference sequence). Between the trimmed V and J ends, which lost 0 bases and 10 bases, there was a span of 11 bases. CDR3 in DNA: TGTGCCAGCAGTTACTCGAAGGTCTCAGCGCAGTATTTT. Translation gives CASSYSKVSAQYF.

CDR3 nucleotide sequence: TGTGCCAGCAGCCAAGAAGGGGGGACGGGGGGGAGGTACGAGCAGTACTTC. It specifies CASSQEGGTGGRYEQYF. The genes are TRBV12-3 or TRBV12-4 and TRBJ2-7, with 8 bases lining up with TRBD2. V was clipped by 6 bases and J by 4 bases; unmatched bases: 17. This CDR3 contains 17 residues.

This clonotype was seen repeatedly, ten times or more. CDR3 region: CASSRSDTDTQYF. Here the CDR3 DNA reads TGCGCCAGCAGCCGGTCGGACACAGATACGCAGTATTTT. The rearrangement joins TRBV5-1 to TRBJ2-3; D is unresolved. V dropped 4 bases and J dropped 2 bases, with 8 bases sitting between them. The CDR3 runs 13 residues. In germline, CDR1 is SGHRS, CDR2 YFSETQ.

The chain recombines TRBV29-1 with TRBJ2-7; TRBD2 agrees at 8 bases. The CDR3 has 12 amino acids. Germline V lookup: CDR1 SQVTM, CDR2 ANQGSEA. The junction had 5 bases not matched to a gene; V was cut back by 7 bases and J by 3 bases. In DNA, the CDR3 is TGCAGCGCCCGTGCGGGGGGCTACGAGCAGTACTTC. It codes for CSARAGGYEQYF.

The chain is built from TRBV7-9 and TRBJ1-6; D not resolved. The CDR3 is 15 residues long. V was shortened by 1 base and J by 8 bases, with 12 bases between the two germline ends. CDR1 SEHNR and CDR2 FQNEAQ come from the germline V gene (reference sequence). The CDR3 bases are TGTGCCAGCAGCTTAGAAGGAAGTGGGTATTCACCCCTCCACTTT. Protein sequence: CASSLEGSGYSPLHF.

This clonotype was counted ten times or more. The V call is TRBV18, the J call TRBJ2-7; D unresolved. Between the trimmed V and J ends, which lost 3 bases and 5 bases, there was a span of 8 bases. This CDR3 has 12 residues. Germline CDR1 is KGHSH and CDR2 is LQKENI. The CDR3 protein is CASSPSQNEQYF. In nucleotides, the CDR3 is TGTGCCAGCTCACCGAGTCAGAACGAGCAGTACTTC.

Comments on this clonotype: Given a much more abundant clone one base away, this may be a read error. In DNA, the CDR3 is TGTGCCAGCAGAGGACCAGCGGGGGACGAGCAGTACTTC. This codes for CASRGPAGDEQYF. The chain combines TRBV27 with TRBJ2-7; 8 bases match TRBD2. After removal of 6 bases from V and 5 bases from J, the junction contained 6 bases not matched to a gene. This CDR3 has 13 amino acids. Germline V gene sequence: CDR1 MNHEY, CDR2 SMNVEV (reference sequence).

This clonotype has at least ten counts. The rearrangement uses TRBV6-5 and TRBJ1-5; D gene unclear. In germline, CDR1 is MNHEY, CDR2 SVGAGI. The CDR3 spans 13 residues. The V end lost 0 bases, the J end lost 7 bases, and 7 bases lay between the germline ends. The CDR3: CASSYSEGQPQHF. The CDR3 DNA reads TGTGCCAGCAGTTACTCGGAAGGCCAGCCCCAGCATTTT.

This clonotype has at least ten counts. The chain links TRBV20-1 to TRBJ2-1; 9 bases agree with TRBD2. J was trimmed by 13 bases and V by 3 bases; bases with no gene match: 7. Germline-derived CDR1 and CDR2 are DFQATT and SNEGSKA (reference sequence). This CDR3 is 12 amino acids long. The CDR3 DNA sequence: TGCAGTGCTAGTCCGCGCGGGGGGGGACAGTTCTTC. It specifies CSASPRGGGQFF.

This sequence joins TRBV3-1 and TRBJ1-3; D remains unclear. CDR3 size: 14 residues. CDR1 and CDR2 from the germline V gene are LGHDT and YNNKEL (reference sequence). Trimming cost V 5 bases and J 0 bases, with 8 bases left between them. The CDR3 DNA is TGTGCCAGCAGCACCCTCCTCTCTGGAAACACCATATATTTT. Translating it yields CASSTLLSGNTIYF.

In this sample, this clonotype turned up many times. The chain is built from TRBV28 and TRBJ2-5, with D perhaps matching TRBD1 (7 bases). The germline V gene has CDR1 MDHEN and CDR2 SYDVKM. Trimming left V 4 bases short and J 1 base short, with 10 bases between. The CDR3 spans 14 residues. CDR3: CASSSGDSQETQYF. The CDR3 DNA is TGTGCCAGCAGTTCGGGGGACAGCCAAGAGACCCAGTACTTC.

V usage is TRBV10-3 and J usage is TRBJ1-5, with 8 bases aligning to TRBD1. Looked up from germline, CDR1 is ENHRY and CDR2 is SYGVKD. The CDR3 is made up of 15 amino acids. V gave up 4 bases and J gave up 1 base; unmatched junction bases: 3. The CDR3 DNA follows: TGTGCCATCAGTGCGGACAGGGTGAGCAATCAGCCCCAGCATTTT. Translated: CAISADRVSNQPQHF.

This clonotype turned up a few times. The rearrangement links TRBV5-1 to TRBJ2-1; no firm D call. The germline V gene has CDR1 SGHRS and CDR2 YFSETQ. This CDR3 is 14 amino acids long. V was cut by 3 bases and J by 2 bases, with 9 bases left in between. CDR3 DNA sequence: TGCGCCAGCAGCTCCACACGGGCCTACAATGAGCAGTTCTTC. The encoded protein is CASSSTRAYNEQFF.

This clonotype was recorded at least ten times. The chain recombines TRBV27 with TRBJ2-1; 9 nucleotides align to TRBD2. The CDR3 loop spans 16 amino acids. CDR1 MNHEY and CDR2 SMNVEV come from the germline V gene (reference sequence). The V segment lost 5 bases and the J segment 0 bases; nucleotides outside the gene matches: 5. The CDR3 DNA is TGTGCCAGCAGTCCCTATAGCGGGAGCTCCTACAATGAGCAGTTCTTC. This codes for CASSPYSGSSYNEQFF.

This clonotype was observed many times. This sequence joins TRBV20-1 and TRBJ2-3, with 10 bases identical to TRBD2. After removal of 7 bases from V and 6 bases from J, the junction contained 7 bases not matched to a gene. The CDR3 covers 13 residues. Per germline, CDR1 DFQATT and CDR2 SNEGSKA (reference sequence). As DNA, the CDR3 is TGCAGTGTCGCTAGCGGGAGTGTTGATACGCAGTATTTT. It yields the protein CSVASGSVDTQYF.

This clonotype was detected many times. The chain links TRBV11-2 to TRBJ2-1; TRBD1 or TRBD2 may be the D gene (5 bases each). Germline CDR1 SGHAT, CDR2 FQNNGV. The CDR3 consists of 16 residues. The V end was cut by 0 bases, the J end by 4 bases, with 13 bases between. The CDR3 DNA is TGTGCCAGCAGCTTAGATTGGGCAGGGAGATACAATGAGCAGTTCTTC. It specifies CASSLDWAGRYNEQFF.

The chain is built from TRBV9 and TRBJ2-2; tentatively, D is TRBD1 (6 bases). Trimming removed 5 bases at V and 1 base at J, with 9 bases between. CDR1 is SGDLS, CDR2 YYNGEE, per germline. CDR3 length: 14 residues. CDR3 sequence (DNA): TGTGCCAGCAGAAAACAGGGGAACACCGGGGAGCTGTTTTTT. This codes for CASRKQGNTGELFF.

This clonotype was seen at least ten times. The chain combines TRBV3-1 with TRBJ1-5, with D tentatively TRBD1 (6 bases). The length of the CDR3 is 17 residues. V was shortened by 4 bases and J by 6 bases, with 22 bases between the two germline ends. Per germline, CDR1 LGHDT and CDR2 YNNKEL (reference sequence). The CDR3 loop reads CASSPGSVGGAAQPQHF. CDR3 in DNA: TGTGCCAGCAGCCCAGGGTCGGTCGGGGGCGCGGCTCAGCCCCAGCATTTT.

In this sample, this clonotype turned up a few times. The chain joins TRBV20-1 to TRBJ1-1; maybe TRBD1 (6 bases). The CDR3 contains 12 residues. Looked up from germline, CDR1 is DFQATT and CDR2 is SNEGSKA (reference sequence). The DNA for the CDR3 is TGCAGACCCGGAGGGGGGAGCACTGAAGCTTTCTTT. This translates into CRPGGGSTEAFF.